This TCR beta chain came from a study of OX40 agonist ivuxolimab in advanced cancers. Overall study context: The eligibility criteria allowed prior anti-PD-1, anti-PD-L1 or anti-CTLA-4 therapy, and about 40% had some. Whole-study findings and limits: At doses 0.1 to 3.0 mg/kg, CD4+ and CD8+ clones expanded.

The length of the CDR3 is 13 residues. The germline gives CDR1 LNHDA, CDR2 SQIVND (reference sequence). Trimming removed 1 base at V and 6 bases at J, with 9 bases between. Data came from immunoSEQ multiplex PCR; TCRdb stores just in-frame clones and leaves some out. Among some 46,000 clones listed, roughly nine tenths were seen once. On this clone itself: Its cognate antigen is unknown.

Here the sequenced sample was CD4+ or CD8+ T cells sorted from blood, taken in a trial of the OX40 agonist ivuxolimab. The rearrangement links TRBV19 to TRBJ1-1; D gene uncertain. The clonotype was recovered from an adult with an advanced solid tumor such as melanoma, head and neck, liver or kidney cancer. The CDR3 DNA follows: TGTGCCAGTAGTATAGTTGTCAATGCTGAAGCTTTCTTT. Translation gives CASSIVVNAEAFF. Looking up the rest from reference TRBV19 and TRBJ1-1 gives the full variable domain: DGGITQSPKYLFRKEGQNVTLSCEQNLNHDAMYWYRQDPGQGLRLIYYSQIVNDFQKGDIAEGYSVSREKKESFPLTVTSAQKNPTAFYLCASSIVVNAEAFFGQGTRLTVV.